This T cell receptor beta chain was sequenced during a study of T cells in Graves' hyperthyroidism and ophthalmopathy. Overall study results and limits: Researchers found most expanded thyroid clonotypes above 0.001 in blood as well. The authors' 13 V-J model separated ophthalmopathy from stable hyperthyroidism.

This CDR3 comprises 12 residues. Trimming shortened V by 4 bases and J by 6 bases, and 11 bases separated the two germline ends. From germline, CDR1 is SGHDT and CDR2 YYEEEE. Patients were excluded for uncontrolled infection, other autoimmune disease, pregnancy or lactation. Diagnosing involved the use of clinical symptoms, serum thyroxine and TRAb, thyroid ultrasound and orbital computed tomography. RNA transcripts were the template for amplifying TCR beta CDR3 regions. First-round RT-PCR of the TCR CDR3 relied on the HTBI primer set. Via MiXCR, TCRdb re-called the multiplex PCR reads, giving one row per CDR3 protein. The data hold 660,000 or so distinct CDR3 sequences, with more than 20% observed a single time. As for this clonotype: Its cognate antigen is unknown.

This sequence originates from a man aged 25 to 45 with Graves' ophthalmopathy. The chain recombines TRBV5-6 with TRBJ2-7, with D possibly TRBD1 on 6 matching bases. The sample consisted of blood. In DNA, the CDR3 is TGTGCCAGCAGCATTACAGGGTTCGAGCAGTACTTC. This translates into CASSITGFEQYF. The complete variable domain, with remaining parts taken from reference TRBV5-6 and TRBJ2-7, reads DAGVTQSPTHLIKTRGQQVTLRCSPKSGHDTVSWYQQALGQGPQFIFQYYEEEERQRGNFPDRFSGHQFPNYSSELNVNALLLGDSALYLCASSITGFEQYFGPGTRLTVT.